The TCR beta chain under discussion was sequenced for a study of T cells after yellow fever vaccination (dated by TCRdb to about 2019). The study in broad terms: Libraries from fractions with low cell numbers were prepared with the SMART-Seq v4 Ultra Low Input RNA kit. To follow T-cell clones before and after both primary and booster YFV17D yellow fever vaccination, bulk TCR alpha and beta repertoires underwent longitudinal sequencing. Blood was collected at multiple timepoints before and after primary and secondary immunization, and bulk PBMC replicates and cell subsets were isolated. Two healthy male donors made up the cohort, one aged 18 to 30 years and the other aged 30 to 40 years.

The sample's treatment or condition label is to be understood as: live attenuated yellow fever vaccine strain. PBMCs were isolated from peripheral blood using a standard Ficoll-Paque protocol. CD4 and CD8 T-cell fractions were isolated with Dynabeads CD4 and CD8 positive selection kits. RNA was extracted with TriZol from bulk PBMCs, CD4 and CD8 fractions, and dextramer-positive and dextramer-negative fractions. The paper's findings and limits, for the study overall: Compared with the primary T-cell response, the secondary T-cell response was faster but weaker, reaching its peak on day 5 rather than on day 15. A small fraction of clonotypes appeared in both the CD4 and CD8 compartments, likely as a result of convergent recombination. Because the study included only a couple of donors, the extent to which the findings can be generalized is limited. Most clones expanded after primary vaccination were re-detected after the booster (just under 97% of CD4 and about nine tenths of CD8), suggesting broad memory maintenance. Because abundant contaminating clonotypes from the bulk population could be contained in FACS-sorted repertoires, computational filtering was required.

The V end loses 9 bases and the J end loses 0 bases, and a stretch of 10 bases separates them. The CDR3, cysteine through phenylalanine, is 13 amino acids long. The entry retains the CDR3 DNA only, 39 bases that are in frame from base 1. Looking up the germline V gene yields CDR1 KGHDR and CDR2 SFDVKD. In this sample, this clonotype turned up a few times. Its antigen is still unknown. No qualities accompany the bases; no much larger clone lies one base away. Sequenced using an Illumina NovaSeq 6000. Synthesis of TCR cDNA relied on 5'RACE template switching, a step that introduced a universal primer site along with unique molecular identifiers. cDNA synthesis was primed from both the TCR alpha and TCR beta constant segments. Library amplification involved two PCR steps, and the second step added sample barcodes and sequencing adapters. Libraries were sequenced on Illumina HiSeq 2500 (2x100 bp) or NovaSeq (2x150 bp). Per the source publication's procedure: MIGEC was used to demultiplex reads and collapse the reads into UMI consensus sequences, and MiXCR was used for V(D)J alignment. Using edgeR on replicate PBMC samples, clonotypes were called vaccine-responding if FDR was below 0.01 and the log2 fold change was above 5 up to day 15. Each bulk clonotype received a CD4 or CD8 identity based on whether the sequenced CD4 or CD8 repertoire contained that clonotype at higher abundance. The public reads were quality trimmed at Q25 with fastp and then assembled into clones with MiXCR by TCRdb, keeping productive beta chains. Each entry is one CDR3 protein sequence, shown with its most common DNA and genes. These V and J calls rely on TCRdb rather than the paper's analysis. Across this sample there are 200,000 to 250,000 distinct CDR3 sequences, with about 3% seen only once. The ten largest clones add up to under 3.5% of the sample.

The sample here was CD4+ T cells sorted from PBMCs, taken 10 days after the yellow fever booster vaccination. The V and J genes are TRBV24-1 and TRBJ1-1; the D gene is not confidently resolved. This TCR was recovered from a man aged 18 to 35 who received the YFV17D yellow fever vaccine. The CDR3 corresponds to CATGGFMNTEAFF. The base sequence is TGTGCCACCGGAGGTTTCATGAACACTGAAGCTTTCTTT.